This entry is about one TCR beta chain. Its target is unknown. Per germline, CDR1 SGDLS and CDR2 YYNGEE. CDR3 length: 14 amino acids. Trimming cost V 0 bases and J 3 bases, with 10 bases left between them. This entry comes from a study of STAT3 mutations in large granular lymphocyte leukemia. The wider study: Canonical activating STAT3 mutations were detected in roughly half of the longitudinally sequenced T-LGLL patients.

The data were produced by immunoSEQ multiplex PCR, yet TCRdb's version contains in-frame clones alone and is incomplete. The sample carries more than 9,500 clones, more than 75% recorded once. Notes on the study in general: In about 35% of the 18 patients, new TCR clonotypes emerged after therapy. In several patients, dominant TCR clone burden exceeded STAT3 mutant burden, suggesting STAT3 mutation arose secondarily. Every T-LGLL patient had at least one immunodominant TCRbeta clonotype.

The chain combines TRBV9 with TRBJ2-7; weak D call: TRBD2 (5 bases). Sequencing was done on a sample of peripheral blood mononuclear cells. The source of this sequence is a man aged 55 to 69 with T-cell large granular lymphocyte leukemia. Some clones in this sample may be carry-over from other donors' samples. The CDR3 region is CASSVELGVYEQYF. As DNA, the CDR3 is TGTGCCAGCAGCGTAGAACTAGGTGTCTACGAGCAGTACTTC.